The 12 T cell receptor beta chains in this list originate from one sample, sequenced in a study of T cell repertoires in cytomegalovirus infection. TCRdb re-called the reads with MiXCR, one entry per CDR3 protein. Among about 830,000 distinct CDR3 sequences listed, around a third were seen once. Antigen specificity for these receptors is unknown. This specimen was cultured CD8+ T cells from PBMCs, taken from culture after CMV antigen stimulation. The receptor source for this set is a human donor in good health (CMV status not recorded). Some clones in this sample may be carry-over from other donors' samples.

This clonotype was counted ten times or more. V gene TRBV10-3 combines with J gene TRBJ2-2; either TRBD1 or TRBD2 may supply D (6 bases each). Between the trimmed V and J ends, which lost 6 bases and 5 bases, there was a span of 13 bases. Per the germline V gene, CDR1 is ENHRY and CDR2 is SYGVKD. The CDR3 length is 14 residues. As DNA, the CDR3 is TGTGCCATCAGAGGGGGGCCGGGTACCGGGGAGCTGTTTTTT. Translation: CAIRGGPGTGELFF.

This clonotype has a handful of counts. The V call is TRBV4-1, the J call TRBJ2-7, with D perhaps TRBD2 (6 bases). V was pared by 2 bases and J by 2 bases, with 13 bases between. This CDR3 contains 15 residues. The germline V gene has CDR1 MGHRA and CDR2 YSYEKL. CDR3 amino acids: CASSQIAVPTYEQYV. In DNA, the CDR3 is TGCGCCAGCAGCCAAATAGCGGTGCCTACCTACGAGCAGTACGTC.

The chain combines TRBV19 with TRBJ1-5; no clear D gene. With 5 bases removed from V and 1 base from J, the gap between germline ends came to 9 bases. The CDR3 consists of 14 residues. Germline V gives CDR1 LNHDA, CDR2 SQIVND (reference sequence). Written as DNA, the CDR3 is TGTGCCAGTAGTTCCCCATGGAGCAATCAGCCCCAGCATTTT. Translating it yields CASSSPWSNQPQHF.

This clonotype was seen more than once but under ten times. The chain carries TRBV29-1 and TRBJ1-1; D may be TRBD1 (6 bases). CDR1 and CDR2 from the germline V gene are SQVTM and ANQGSEA. The CDR3 is made up of 12 amino acids. Trimming stripped 6 bases from V and 0 bases from J, with 8 bases between. CDR3 amino acids: CSVDRMNTEAFF. In DNA form, the CDR3 reads TGCAGCGTCGACAGGATGAACACTGAAGCTTTCTTT.

The chain links TRBV6-6 to TRBJ1-2; a possible D gene is TRBD1 (6 bases). The CDR3 has 17 amino acids. The germline V gene encodes CDR1 MNHNY and CDR2 SVGAGI (reference sequence). V lost 7 bases to trimming and J lost 1 base, with 22 bases between them. DNA of the CDR3: TGTGCCAGCACCCCAGCCACCGGGGGCCTGTTTAACTATGGCTACACCTTC. Protein product: CASTPATGGLFNYGYTF.

This clonotype was seen only a few times. The gene calls are TRBV6-1 and TRBJ2-7, with D perhaps TRBD2 (6 bases). Per germline, CDR1 MNHNS and CDR2 SASEGT. V was trimmed by 11 bases and J by 3 bases, leaving 11 bases between them. CDR3 length: 11 amino acids. In DNA form, the CDR3 reads TGTGCCGGGGGGAACCTCTACGAGCAGTACTTC. This translates into CAGGNLYEQYF.

This clonotype was recorded a few times. V gene TRBV12-3 or TRBV12-4 combines with J gene TRBJ1-1, with 8 bases identical to TRBD1. The CDR3 extends over 15 amino acids. Trimming at V came to 5 bases and at J to 10 bases, leaving 15 bases not matched to a gene. The CDR3 reads CASSRTGRYPWGAFF. CDR3 in DNA: TGTGCCAGCAGTCGGACAGGGAGATACCCCTGGGGAGCTTTCTTT.

This clonotype occurred a few times. The gene calls are TRBV20-1 and TRBJ1-5, with 7 bases matching TRBD1. The CDR3 consists of 14 residues. In germline, CDR1 is DFQATT, CDR2 SNEGSKA (reference sequence). The V segment lost 1 base and the J segment 7 bases; nucleotides outside the gene matches: 7. CDR3 sequence: CSARGGGGGQPQHF. Here the CDR3 DNA reads TGCAGTGCTAGAGGAGGGGGCGGGGGGCAGCCCCAGCATTTT.

As to this clonotype: This sequence may be a read error, since a much larger clone differs from it by one base. The rearrangement links TRBV7-8 to TRBJ2-1; TRBD2 matches at 8 bases. This CDR3 region has 15 residues. Germline-derived CDR1 and CDR2 are SGHVS and FQNEAQ. The CDR3 loop reads CANSLRAGALNEQFF. The CDR3 region has the DNA TGTGCCAACAGCTTAAGAGCGGGGGCCCTCAATGAGCAGTTCTTC.

This rearrangement joins TRBV28 to TRBJ2-5; TRBD2 matches at 8 bases. Trimming at V came to 10 bases and at J to 5 bases, leaving 6 bases not matched to a gene. The CDR3 spans 12 residues. Germline values: CDR1 MDHEN, CDR2 SYDVKM. In DNA form, the CDR3 reads TGTGCCATTGGCGGGGGGTCGGAGACCCAGTACTTC. This translates into CAIGGGSETQYF.

In the case of this clonotype: This clone may be a read error of a much larger clone one base away. The V call is TRBV12-3 or TRBV12-4, the J call TRBJ1-1; D perhaps matches TRBD1 (6 bases). CDR3 length equals 12 residues. V was cut by 10 bases and J by 2 bases, with 11 bases left in between. CDR3 region: CANNRANTEAFF. CDR3 sequence (DNA): TGTGCCAACAACAGGGCCAACACTGAAGCTTTCTTT.

CDR3 in amino acids: CSARDLGGDIEETQYF. The CDR3 DNA reads TGCAGTGCTAGAGATCTGGGGGGTGACATCGAGGAGACCCAGTACTTC. This rearrangement joins TRBV20-1 to TRBJ2-5; D perhaps matches TRBD2 (6 bases). V lost 0 bases, J lost 5 bases, and 19 bases lay in between. The CDR3 extends over 16 amino acids. CDR1 is DFQATT and CDR2 is SNEGSKA in the germline V gene (reference sequence).